Listed here are 6 T cell receptor beta chains from one sample, sequenced in a study of blood T cells in healthy people across ages. Together with a sample-barcoded 5' primer, a J-beta primer mix was included in a second PCR lasting roughly 6 to 12 cycles. TCRdb itself ran the 5' RACE reads through MiXCR, one entry per CDR3 protein. The sample lists about 680,000 distinct CDR3 sequences; 49% were seen once. The sample taken for sequencing was blood. Receptors were obtained from a woman in her sixties or seventies in good health.

The V call is TRBV2, the J call TRBJ1-1; possibly TRBD1 for D (5 bases). V dropped 8 bases and J dropped 0 bases, with 22 bases sitting between them. The germline V gene has CDR1 SNHLY and CDR2 FYNNEI. CDR3 size: 17 residues. The CDR3 DNA sequence: TGTGCCAGCGGTATCGTGATAGGGACGTCTATGAACACTGAAGCTTTCTTT. It is translated as CASGIVIGTSMNTEAFF.

CDR3 nucleotide sequence: TGTGCCAGCAGTCTAATACTATACGAGCAGTACTTC. This encodes CASSLILYEQYF. The J gene is TRBJ2-7, the V gene TRBV28; D is uncertain. The CDR3 runs to 12 residues. The ends were cut back, 5 bases at V and 4 bases at J, with 9 bases in the middle. Germline loops: CDR1 MDHEN, CDR2 SYDVKM. Full variable domain (remainder filled in from reference TRBV28 and TRBJ2-7): DVKVTQSSRYLVKRTGEKVFLECVQDMDHENMFWYRQDPGLGLRLIYFSYDVKMKEKGDIPEGYSVSREKKERFSLILESASTNQTSMYLCASSLILYEQYFGPGTRLTVT.

A few counts support this clonotype. The V gene is TRBV29-1, the J gene TRBJ2-1; D is unclear. CDR3 length: 11 residues. The V and J ends lost 4 bases and 6 bases respectively, with 7 bases between them. CDR1 and CDR2 (germline): SQVTM, ANQGSEA. The CDR3 DNA sequence: TGCAGCGTTGCTTCTACCAATGAGCAGTTCTTC. Translated, it gives CSVASTNEQFF.

This clonotype appeared a few times. This chain connects TRBV3-1 to TRBJ2-1, with 15 bases fitting TRBD2. This CDR3 is 15 amino acids long. V was pared by 1 base and J by 15 bases, with 7 bases of the junction left unmatched. The V gene's germline CDR1 is LGHDT and CDR2 YNNKEL (reference sequence). CDR3 amino acids: CASSQGGTSGRLRFF. The DNA of the CDR3 is TGTGCCAGCAGCCAAGGGGGGACTAGCGGGAGGCTACGGTTCTTC.

This clonotype was observed a handful of times. The genes are TRBV18 and TRBJ2-5, with D unresolved. The CDR3 is 13 amino acids. Germline V gives CDR1 KGHSH, CDR2 LQKENI. V shed 3 bases and J shed 7 bases, with 12 bases lying between them. The CDR3 nucleotides are TGTGCCAGCTCACCTGGCCAGAGGACGACCCAGTACTTC. This sequence encodes CASSPGQRTTQYF.

This clonotype has only a few counts. The rearrangement uses TRBV29-1 and TRBJ2-7; D is perhaps TRBD1 or TRBD2 (5 bases each). Per the germline V gene, CDR1 is SQVTM and CDR2 is ANQGSEA. V was shortened by 5 bases and J by 0 bases, with 14 bases between the two germline ends. The CDR3 sequence is 14 residues long. DNA of the CDR3: TGCAGCGTTAGGGGAGACGGTTACTCCTACGAGCAGTACTTC. It encodes CSVRGDGYSYEQYF.